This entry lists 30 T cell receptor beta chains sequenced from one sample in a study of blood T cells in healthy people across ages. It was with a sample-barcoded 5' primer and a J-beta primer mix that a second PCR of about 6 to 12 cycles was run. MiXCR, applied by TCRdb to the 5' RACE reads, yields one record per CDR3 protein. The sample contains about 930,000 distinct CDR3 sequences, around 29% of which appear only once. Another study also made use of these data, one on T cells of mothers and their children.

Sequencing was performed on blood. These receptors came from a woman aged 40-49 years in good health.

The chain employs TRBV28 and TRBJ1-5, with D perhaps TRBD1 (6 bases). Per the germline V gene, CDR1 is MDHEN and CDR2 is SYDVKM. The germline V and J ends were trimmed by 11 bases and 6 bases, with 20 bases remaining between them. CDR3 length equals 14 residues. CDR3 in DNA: TGTGCCGCCCAAAGGGGGTTATCGGGTCAGCCCCAGCATTTT. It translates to CAAQRGLSGQPQHF.

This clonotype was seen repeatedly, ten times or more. This chain's CDR3 is CASSAGVNTEAFF. The CDR3 DNA reads as TGTGCCAGCAGTGCAGGGGTGAACACTGAAGCTTTCTTT. The chain couples TRBV6-4 to TRBJ1-1; weak D call: TRBD1 (6 bases). Germline V lookup: CDR1 MRHNA, CDR2 SNTAGT. The CDR3 sequence is 13 residues long. Trimming took off 4 bases at V and 0 bases at J, with 6 bases between the two ends.

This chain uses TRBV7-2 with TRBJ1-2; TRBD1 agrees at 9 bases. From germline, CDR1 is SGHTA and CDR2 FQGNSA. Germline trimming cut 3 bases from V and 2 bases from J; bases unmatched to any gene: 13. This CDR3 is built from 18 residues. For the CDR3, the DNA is TGTGCCAGCAGCTTCATTGGGACAGGGCGCGCCGAAAACTATGGCTACACCTTC. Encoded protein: CASSFIGTGRAENYGYTF.

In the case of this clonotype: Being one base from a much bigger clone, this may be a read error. CDR3 amino acids: CSARDVRVATEAFF. The CDR3, as DNA: TGCAGTGCTAGAGATGTCAGGGTGGCCACTGAAGCTTTCTTT. This chain links TRBV20-1 with TRBJ1-1, with a possible D match to TRBD1 (5 bases). This CDR3 spans 14 amino acids. V lost 0 bases and J 4 bases, leaving 12 bases between the germline ends. Germline values: CDR1 DFQATT, CDR2 SNEGSKA (reference sequence).

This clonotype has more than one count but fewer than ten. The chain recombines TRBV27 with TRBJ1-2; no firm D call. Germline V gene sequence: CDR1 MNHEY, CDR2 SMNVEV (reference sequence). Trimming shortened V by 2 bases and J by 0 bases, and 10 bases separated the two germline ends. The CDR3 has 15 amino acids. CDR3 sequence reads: CASSLTPTANYGYTF. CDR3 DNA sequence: TGTGCCAGCAGTTTAACCCCCACCGCTAACTATGGCTACACCTTC.

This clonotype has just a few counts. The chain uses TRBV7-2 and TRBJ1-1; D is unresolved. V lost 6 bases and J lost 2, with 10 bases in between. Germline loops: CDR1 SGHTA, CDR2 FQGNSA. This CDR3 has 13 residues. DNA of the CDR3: TGTGCCAGCAGTTTCCCGCCTAACACTGAAGCTTTCTTT. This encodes CASSFPPNTEAFF.

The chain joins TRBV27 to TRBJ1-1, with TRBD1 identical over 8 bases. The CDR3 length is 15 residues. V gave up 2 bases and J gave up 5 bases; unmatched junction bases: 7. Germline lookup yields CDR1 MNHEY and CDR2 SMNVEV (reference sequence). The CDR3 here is CASSLTDRGETEAFF. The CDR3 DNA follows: TGTGCCAGCAGTTTAACCGACAGGGGTGAGACTGAAGCTTTCTTT.

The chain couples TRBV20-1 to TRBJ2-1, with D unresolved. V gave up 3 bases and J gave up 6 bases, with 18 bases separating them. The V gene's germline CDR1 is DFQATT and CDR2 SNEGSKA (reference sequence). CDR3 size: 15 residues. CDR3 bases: TGCAGTGCTAGCCCATATGCCCGCGCCGGCAATGAGCAGTTCTTC. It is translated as CSASPYARAGNEQFF.

The CDR3 here is CASSELSLGATDTQYF. DNA of the CDR3: TGTGCCAGCAGTGAATTAAGTTTAGGGGCCACAGATACGCAGTATTTT. This chain links TRBV6-1 with TRBJ2-3, with D tentatively TRBD1 (5 bases). V lost 2 bases and J lost 2, with 14 bases in between. The germline V gene has CDR1 MNHNS and CDR2 SASEGT. This CDR3 has 16 residues.

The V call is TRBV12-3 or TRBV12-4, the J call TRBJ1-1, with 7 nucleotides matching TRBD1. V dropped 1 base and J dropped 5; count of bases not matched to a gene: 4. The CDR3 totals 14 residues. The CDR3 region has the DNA TGTGCCAGCAGTTTAGTAACAGGGGTGACTGAAGCTTTCTTT. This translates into CASSLVTGVTEAFF.

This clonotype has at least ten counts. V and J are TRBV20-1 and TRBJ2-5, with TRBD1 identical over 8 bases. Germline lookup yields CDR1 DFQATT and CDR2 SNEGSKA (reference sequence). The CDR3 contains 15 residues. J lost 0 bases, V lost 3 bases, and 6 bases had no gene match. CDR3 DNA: TGCAGTGCTAGTAATAAGGACAGGGACCAAGAGACCCAGTACTTC. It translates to CSASNKDRDQETQYF.

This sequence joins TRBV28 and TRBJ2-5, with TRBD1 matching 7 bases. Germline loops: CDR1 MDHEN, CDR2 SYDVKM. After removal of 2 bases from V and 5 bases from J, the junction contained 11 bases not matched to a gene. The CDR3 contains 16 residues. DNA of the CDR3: TGTGCCAGCAGTTTACGGGTCAAACAGGGGTGGGAGACCCAGTACTTC. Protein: CASSLRVKQGWETQYF.

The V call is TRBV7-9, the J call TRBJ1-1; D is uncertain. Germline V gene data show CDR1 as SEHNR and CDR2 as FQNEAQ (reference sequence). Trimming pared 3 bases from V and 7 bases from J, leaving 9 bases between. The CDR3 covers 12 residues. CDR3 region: CASSFSLGEAFF. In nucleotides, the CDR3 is TGTGCCAGCAGCTTTTCCCTTGGTGAAGCTTTCTTT.

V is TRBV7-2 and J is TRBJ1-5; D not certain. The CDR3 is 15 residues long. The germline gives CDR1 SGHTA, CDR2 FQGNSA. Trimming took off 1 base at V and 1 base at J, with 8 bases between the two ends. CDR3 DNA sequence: TGTGCCAGCAGCTTAGGGCGCAGGAGCAATCAGCCCCAGCATTTT. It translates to CASSLGRRSNQPQHF. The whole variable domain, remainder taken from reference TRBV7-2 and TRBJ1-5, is GAGVSQSPSNKVTEKGKDVELRCDPISGHTALYWYRQSLGQGLEFLIYFQGNSAPDKSGLPSDRFSAERTGGSVSTLTIQRTQQEDSAVYLCASSLGRRSNQPQHFGDGTRLSIL.

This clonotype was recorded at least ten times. CDR3 amino acids: CASSSSKAGANVLTF. The CDR3 DNA follows: TGTGCCAGCAGTTCCTCTAAGGCTGGGGCCAACGTCCTGACTTTC. The rearrangement uses TRBV28 and TRBJ2-6, with D unresolved. V shed 4 bases and J shed 2 bases, with 9 bases lying between them. The CDR3 loop spans 15 amino acids. Germline V gene sequence: CDR1 MDHEN, CDR2 SYDVKM.

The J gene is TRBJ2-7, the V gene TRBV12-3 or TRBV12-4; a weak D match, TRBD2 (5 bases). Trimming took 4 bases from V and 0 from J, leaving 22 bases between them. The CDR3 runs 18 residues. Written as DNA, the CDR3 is TGTGCCAGCAGTTCCCCCGAATGGACTGGCGGTAGCTCCTACGAGCAGTACTTC. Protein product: CASSSPEWTGGSSYEQYF.

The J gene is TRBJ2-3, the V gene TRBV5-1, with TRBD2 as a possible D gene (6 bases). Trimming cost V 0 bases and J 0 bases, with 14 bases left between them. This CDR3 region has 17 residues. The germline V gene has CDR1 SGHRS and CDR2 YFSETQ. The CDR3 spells CASSLAPGGTSTDTQYF. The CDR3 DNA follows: TGCGCCAGCAGCTTGGCTCCGGGTGGGACTAGCACAGATACGCAGTATTTT.

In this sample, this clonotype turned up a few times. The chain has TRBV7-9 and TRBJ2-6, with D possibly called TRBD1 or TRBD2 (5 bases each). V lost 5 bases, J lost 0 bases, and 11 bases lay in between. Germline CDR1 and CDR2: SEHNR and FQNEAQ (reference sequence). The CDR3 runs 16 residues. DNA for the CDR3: TGTGCCAGCAGCCCGGGACGGTACTCTGGGGCCAACGTCCTGACTTTC. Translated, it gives CASSPGRYSGANVLTF. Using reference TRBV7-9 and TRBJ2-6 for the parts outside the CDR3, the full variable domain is DTGVSQNPRHKITKRGQNVTFRCDPISEHNRLYWYRQTLGQGPEFLTYFQNEAQLEKSRLLSDRFSAERPKGSFSTLEIQRTEQGDSAMYLCASSPGRYSGANVLTFGAGSRLTVL.

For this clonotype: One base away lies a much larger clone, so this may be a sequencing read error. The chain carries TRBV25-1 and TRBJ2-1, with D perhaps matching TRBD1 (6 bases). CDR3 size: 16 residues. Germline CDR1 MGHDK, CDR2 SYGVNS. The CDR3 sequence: CASSDPTGNRADERFF. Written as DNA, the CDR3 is TGTGCCAGCAGTGACCCAACAGGGAATAGAGCCGATGAGCGGTTCTTC.

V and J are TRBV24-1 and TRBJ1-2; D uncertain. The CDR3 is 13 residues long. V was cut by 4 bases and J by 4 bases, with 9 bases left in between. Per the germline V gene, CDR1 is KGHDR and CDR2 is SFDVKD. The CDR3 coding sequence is TGTGCCACCAGTGAAGACCAAACCTATGGCTACACCTTC. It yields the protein CATSEDQTYGYTF.

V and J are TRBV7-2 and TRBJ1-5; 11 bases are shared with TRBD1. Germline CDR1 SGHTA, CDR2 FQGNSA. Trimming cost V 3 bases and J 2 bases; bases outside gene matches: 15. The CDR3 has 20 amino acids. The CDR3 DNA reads TGTGCCAGCAGCTTCGATAACAGGACAGGGGGCCTCCTTGGCAATCAGCCCCAGCATTTT. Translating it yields CASSFDNRTGGLLGNQPQHF.

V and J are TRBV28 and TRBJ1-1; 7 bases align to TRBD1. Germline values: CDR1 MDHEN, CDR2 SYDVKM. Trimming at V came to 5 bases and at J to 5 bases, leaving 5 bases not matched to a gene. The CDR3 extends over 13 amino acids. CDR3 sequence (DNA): TGTGCCAGCAGTCTCGACAGGGTGACTGAAGCTTTCTTT. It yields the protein CASSLDRVTEAFF.

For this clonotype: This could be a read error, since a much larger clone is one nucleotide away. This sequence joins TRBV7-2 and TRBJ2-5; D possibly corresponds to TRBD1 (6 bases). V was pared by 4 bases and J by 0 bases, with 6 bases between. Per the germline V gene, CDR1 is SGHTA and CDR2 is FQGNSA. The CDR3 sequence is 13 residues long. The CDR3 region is CASSWDNQETQYF. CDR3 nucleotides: TGTGCCAGCAGCTGGGACAACCAAGAGACCCAGTACTTC.

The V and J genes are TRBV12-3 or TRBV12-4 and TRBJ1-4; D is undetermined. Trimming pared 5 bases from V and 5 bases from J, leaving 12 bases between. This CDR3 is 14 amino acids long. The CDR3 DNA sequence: TGTGCCAGCAGTCCGGACGAAATCAATGAAAAACTGTTTTTT. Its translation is CASSPDEINEKLFF.

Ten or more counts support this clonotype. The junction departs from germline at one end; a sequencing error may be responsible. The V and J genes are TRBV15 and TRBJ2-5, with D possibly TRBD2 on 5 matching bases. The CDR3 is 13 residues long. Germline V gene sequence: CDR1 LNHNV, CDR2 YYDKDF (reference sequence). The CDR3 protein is CATSRDVGKTQYF. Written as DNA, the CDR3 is TGTGCCACCAGCCGAGACGTCGGGAAGACCCAGTACTTC.

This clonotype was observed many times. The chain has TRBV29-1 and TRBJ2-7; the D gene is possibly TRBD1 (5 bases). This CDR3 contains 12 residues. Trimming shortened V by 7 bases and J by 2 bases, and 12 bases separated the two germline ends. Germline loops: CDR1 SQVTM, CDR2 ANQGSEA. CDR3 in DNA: TGCAGCGGCAAACAGGACCCCTACGAGCAGTACTTC. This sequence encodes CSGKQDPYEQYF.

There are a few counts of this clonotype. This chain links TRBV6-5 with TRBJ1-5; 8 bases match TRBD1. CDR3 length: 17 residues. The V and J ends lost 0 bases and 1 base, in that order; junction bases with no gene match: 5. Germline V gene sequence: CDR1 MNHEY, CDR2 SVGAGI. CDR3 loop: CASSYSWQGASNQPQHF. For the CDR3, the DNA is TGTGCCAGCAGTTACTCGTGGCAGGGGGCCAGCAATCAGCCCCAGCATTTT.

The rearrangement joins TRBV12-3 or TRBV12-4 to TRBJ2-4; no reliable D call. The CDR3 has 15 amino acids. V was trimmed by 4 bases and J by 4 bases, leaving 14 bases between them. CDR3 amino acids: CASSSNSKEKNIQYF. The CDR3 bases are TGTGCCAGCAGTTCTAATTCAAAAGAGAAAAACATTCAGTACTTC.

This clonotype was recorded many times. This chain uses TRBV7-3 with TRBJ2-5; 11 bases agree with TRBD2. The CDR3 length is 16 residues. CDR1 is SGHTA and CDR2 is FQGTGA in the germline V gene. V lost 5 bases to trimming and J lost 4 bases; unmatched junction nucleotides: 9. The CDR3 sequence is CASSQLAGGAGETQYF. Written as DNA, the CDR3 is TGTGCCAGCAGCCAGCTAGCGGGGGGTGCGGGAGAGACCCAGTACTTC.

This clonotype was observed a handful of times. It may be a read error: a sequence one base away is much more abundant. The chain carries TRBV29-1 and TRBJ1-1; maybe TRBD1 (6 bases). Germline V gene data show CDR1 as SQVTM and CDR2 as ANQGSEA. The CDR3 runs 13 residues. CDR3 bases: TGCAGCGTAGGACAGACGAAGAACGCTGAAGCTTTCTTT. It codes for CSVGQTKNAEAFF.